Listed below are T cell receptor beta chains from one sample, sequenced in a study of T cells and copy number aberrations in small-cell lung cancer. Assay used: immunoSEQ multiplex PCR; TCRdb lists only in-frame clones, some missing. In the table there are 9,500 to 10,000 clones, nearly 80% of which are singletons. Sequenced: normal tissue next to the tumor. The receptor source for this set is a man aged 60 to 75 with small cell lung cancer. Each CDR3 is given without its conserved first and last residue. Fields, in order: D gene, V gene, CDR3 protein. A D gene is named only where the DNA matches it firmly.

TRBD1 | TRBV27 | ASSLGRGPSYEQY
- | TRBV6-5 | ASSPMPRDTIY
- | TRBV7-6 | ASSHESKSRKTYGYT
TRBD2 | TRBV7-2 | ASSLNPSGSYEQY
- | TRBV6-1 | ASTGVLKQY
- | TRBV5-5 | ASSPRTDYGYT
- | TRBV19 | ASSTRGGWNEQF
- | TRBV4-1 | ASSQGLLDYEQY
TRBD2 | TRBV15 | ATSRAGPSGLDEQF
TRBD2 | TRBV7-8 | ASRSAGVAGGLLGTGELF
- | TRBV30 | AWGNTGRNTEAF
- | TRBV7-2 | ASSFTAKDTQY
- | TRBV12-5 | ASGLKSYEQY
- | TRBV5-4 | ASSLAAILY
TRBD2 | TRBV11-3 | ASSLGTSGRTDEQF
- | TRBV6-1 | ASSELAGTDTQY
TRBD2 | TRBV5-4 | ASSSGVAGTSGSEQY
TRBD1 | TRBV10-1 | ASGGPGGSATNEKLF
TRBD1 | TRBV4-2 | ASSQDQQGARGYT
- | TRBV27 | ASSLFSGAPYGYT
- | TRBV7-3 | ASSPEGGIGTGELF
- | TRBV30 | AWSVRASKVY
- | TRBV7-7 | ASSLDEGTGELF
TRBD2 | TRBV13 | ASSFRLAPEF
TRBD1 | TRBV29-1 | SAKGQGNSRWDYT
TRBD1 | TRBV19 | ASSTGTGRKKLF
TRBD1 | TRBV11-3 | ASSRRQGATDTQY
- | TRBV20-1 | SARLSNTIY
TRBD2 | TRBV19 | ATGAGGFGELF
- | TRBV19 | ASSIGSGANTEAF
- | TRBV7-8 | ASRIAVTVDTQY
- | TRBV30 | AWSALSNLWTENYPSNQPQH
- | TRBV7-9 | ASTRRGDSVQY
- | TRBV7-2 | ASSFGQHTGELF
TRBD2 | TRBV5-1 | ASSLLADSPYEQY
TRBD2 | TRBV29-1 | SVGGGSGSITGELF
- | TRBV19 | ASGRGISEQY
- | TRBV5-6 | ASSFAKGTQY
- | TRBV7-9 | ASSLTPGKLF
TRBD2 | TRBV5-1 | ASRDSGGEQY
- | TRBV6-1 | ASSDGTPTDTQY
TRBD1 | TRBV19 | ASSPQGRRDQPQH
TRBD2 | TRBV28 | ASSLWRLAGGPGELF
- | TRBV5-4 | ASSLVGSTDTQY
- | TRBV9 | ASSVAGTGDTQY
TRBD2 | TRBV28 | ASSSLAELYEQY
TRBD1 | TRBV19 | ASSTQSTGGQPQH
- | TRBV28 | ASSPTASYEQY
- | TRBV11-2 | ASSLLDEQF
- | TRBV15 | ATSSQQVRQPQH
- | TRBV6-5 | ASSLGRTGELF
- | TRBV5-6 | ASSLVGPSYEQY
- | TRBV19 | ASSTPGEQF
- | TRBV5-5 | ASSSRPGYGGYT
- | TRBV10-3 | AISERGIWTGELF
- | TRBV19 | ASSIGRNYGYT
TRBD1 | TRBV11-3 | ASSLGTQGENTEAF